These 14 T cell receptor beta chains came from one sample sequenced in a study of shared clonotypes between healthy human individuals. Data came from immunoSEQ multiplex PCR; TCRdb stores just in-frame clones and leaves some out. This table has about 490,000 clones, about 82% appearing once. The sample was PBMCs. The receptors were sampled from a woman between 40 and 55 years old in good health. Some clones in this sample may be carry-over from other donors' samples.

V and J are TRBV27 and TRBJ2-3; D gene uncertain. The ends were cut back, 1 base at V and 6 bases at J, with 8 bases in the middle. The CDR3 is 13 amino acids. Per germline, CDR1 MNHEY and CDR2 SMNVEV (reference sequence). CDR3 protein: CASSLFSRDTQYF. CDR3 DNA: TGTGCCAGCAGTTTATTTTCTCGGGATACGCAGTATTTT.

The chain is built from TRBV2 and TRBJ2-2, with 8 bases lining up with TRBD1. CDR1 and CDR2 (germline): SNHLY, FYNNEI. The V gene end was trimmed by 5 bases and the J gene end by 0 bases; junction bases not matched to a gene: 2. The CDR3 spans 15 residues. Here the CDR3 reads CASSQQGANTGELFF. The CDR3 DNA sequence: TGTGCCAGCAGTCAACAGGGGGCGAACACCGGGGAGCTGTTTTTT.

This clone was seen many times. The chain uses TRBV7-3 and TRBJ2-7; 9 positions agree with TRBD1. Germline CDR1 reads SGHTA; CDR2 reads FQGTGA. The ends lost 5 bases at V and 6 bases at J; junction bases unmatched: 11. This CDR3 is built from 15 residues. The CDR3 spells CASSPSGTGTREQYF. The CDR3, as DNA: TGTGCCAGCAGCCCCTCCGGGACAGGGACGCGCGAGCAGTACTTC.

This chain uses TRBV5-1 with TRBJ2-2; D gene unclear. Trimming shortened V by 6 bases and J by 2 bases, and 11 bases separated the two germline ends. The CDR3 contains 14 residues. The germline V gene has CDR1 SGHRS and CDR2 YFSETQ. CDR3 loop: CASKSGPNTGELFF. The CDR3 DNA sequence: TGCGCCAGCAAATCTGGTCCAAACACCGGGGAGCTGTTTTTT. Variable domain in full (rest from reference TRBV5-1 and TRBJ2-2): KAGVTQTPRYLIKTRGQQVTLSCSPISGHRSVSWYQQTPGQGLQFLFEYFSETQRNKGNFPGRFSGRQFSNSRSEMNVSTLELGDSALYLCASKSGPNTGELFFGEGSRLTVL.

The chain joins TRBV14 to TRBJ2-7; D unclear. The CDR3 has 15 amino acids. Germline CDR1 reads SGHDN; CDR2 reads FVKESK. The V and J ends lost 4 bases and 3 bases respectively, with 16 bases between them. CDR3 sequence reads: CASSRNSGIFYEQYF. Written as DNA, the CDR3 is TGTGCCAGCAGCCGCAATTCGGGTATATTCTACGAGCAGTACTTC.

The chain is built from TRBV5-8 and TRBJ2-5; 15 bases are a match to TRBD2. This CDR3 has 18 residues. CDR1 is SGHTS and CDR2 is YDEGEE in the germline V gene. J lost 5 bases, V lost 4 bases, and 12 bases had no gene match. DNA for the CDR3: TGTGCCAGCAGCGCGGGGTGGACTAGCGGGAGGGCCCAGGAGACCCAGTACTTC. This translates into CASSAGWTSGRAQETQYF.

The V call is TRBV5-1, the J call TRBJ2-3; 9 bases fit TRBD2. This CDR3 comprises 18 residues. Per the germline V gene, CDR1 is SGHRS and CDR2 is YFSETQ. V trimming: 3 bases; J trimming: 0 bases; junction bases outside the gene matches: 11. CDR3 nucleotide sequence: TGCGCCAGCAGCTACGGCCCCGCGACTAGCGGAAGCACAGATACGCAGTATTTT. It specifies CASSYGPATSGSTDTQYF.

This clone was seen ten or more times. The sample carries other DNA sequences with the same CDR3. The chain employs TRBV2 and TRBJ2-2, with 10 positions matching TRBD1. Germline assignment: CDR1 SNHLY and CDR2 FYNNEI. Trimming at V came to 5 bases and at J to 7 bases, leaving 7 bases not matched to a gene. There are 15 residues in the CDR3. The CDR3, as DNA: TGTGCCAGCAGTCCGGGGACAGGGGTTAACGGGGAGCTGTTTTTT. It encodes CASSPGTGVNGELFF.

The V and J genes are TRBV7-9 and TRBJ1-4, with a possible D match to TRBD1 (6 bases). The CDR3 runs 14 residues. Between the trimmed V and J ends, which lost 4 bases and 5 bases, there was a span of 11 bases. Germline V gene lookup returns CDR1 SEHNR and CDR2 FQNEAQ (reference sequence). The CDR3 nucleotides read TGTGCCAGCAGCTCCGGACAGTTGAATGAAAAACTGTTTTTT. It translates to CASSSGQLNEKLFF. The whole variable domain, filled in from reference TRBV7-9 and TRBJ1-4, reads DTGVSQNPRHKITKRGQNVTFRCDPISEHNRLYWYRQTLGQGPEFLTYFQNEAQLEKSRLLSDRFSAERPKGSFSTLEIQRTEQGDSAMYLCASSSGQLNEKLFFGSGTQLSVL.

The V call is TRBV7-9, the J call TRBJ2-1; TRBD1 might be the D (6 bases). CDR1 SEHNR and CDR2 FQNEAQ come from the germline V gene (reference sequence). V was cut by 0 bases and J by 10 bases, with 19 bases left in between. The CDR3 contains 16 residues. The CDR3 coding sequence is TGTGCCAGCAGCTTAGCGGTGGGGGCGGTCTGGCGGGAGCAGTTCTTC. It is translated as CASSLAVGAVWREQFF.

CDR3 nucleotide sequence: TGTGCCAGCAGCATGGTCCCAGGGTTCGAGACCCAGTACTTC. Translation: CASSMVPGFETQYF. The rearrangement links TRBV7-9 to TRBJ2-5, with D possibly being TRBD1 (5 bases). The CDR3 consists of 14 residues. Looked up from germline, CDR1 is SEHNR and CDR2 is FQNEAQ (reference sequence). Trimming took off 5 bases at V and 5 bases at J, with 15 bases between the two ends.

Details on this clone: Other DNA sequences within the sample encode an identical CDR3. The chain uses TRBV5-1 and TRBJ2-5, with a weak D call TRBD1 (5 bases). CDR3 length: 12 amino acids. Trimming removed 4 bases at V and 5 bases at J, with 9 bases between. Germline V lookup: CDR1 SGHRS, CDR2 YFSETQ. The CDR3 protein is CASSPPGETQYF. The CDR3 DNA sequence: TGCGCCAGCAGCCCACCAGGGGAGACCCAGTACTTC. Full variable domain (outside the CDR3, taken from reference TRBV5-1 and TRBJ2-5): KAGVTQTPRYLIKTRGQQVTLSCSPISGHRSVSWYQQTPGQGLQFLFEYFSETQRNKGNFPGRFSGRQFSNSRSEMNVSTLELGDSALYLCASSPPGETQYFGPGTRLLVL.

The V and J genes are TRBV18 and TRBJ2-1; D gene unclear. The germline gives CDR1 KGHSH, CDR2 LQKENI. The CDR3 loop spans 14 amino acids. V lost 0 bases and J lost 5, with 8 bases in between. The CDR3 is CASSPPPSHNEQFF. As DNA, the CDR3 is TGTGCCAGCTCACCACCTCCCAGTCACAATGAGCAGTTCTTC.

The chain carries TRBV20-1 and TRBJ1-2; D may be TRBD1 (6 bases). V lost 5 bases and J 8 bases, leaving 9 bases between the germline ends. Germline V gives CDR1 DFQATT, CDR2 SNEGSKA (reference sequence). The CDR3 is 10 amino acids. This chain's CDR3 is CSASGVGYTF. The CDR3 coding sequence is TGCAGTGCTTCAGGGGTCGGCTACACCTTC.